The source of this T cell receptor (beta chain) is a study of cytomegalovirus exposure and HLA in healthy donors. Study-level information: Sequencing of 150 million to 200 million T cells in an earlier analysis found 90 million to 120 million unique TCR beta sequences. Broader study findings: In a later analysis, HLA-associated TCR beta chains were more clonally expanded than equally common others.

This clone was seen a few times. What it binds is not known. 60 Vbeta and 13 Jbeta primers were used in PCR. This table comes from immunoSEQ multiplex PCR, and its TCRdb copy is limited to in-frame clones, with some not included. The profile shows some 150,000 clones, around a tenth of them singletons. The V and J ends lost 7 bases and 2 bases, in that order; junction bases with no gene match: 10. The CDR3 has 17 residues. CDR1 is LNHNV, CDR2 YYDKDF, per germline (reference sequence). The receptor was derived from a man aged 50 to 59 in good health and CMV-seronegative. This chain uses TRBV15 with TRBJ2-5, with 13 bases matching TRBD2. What was sequenced was PBMCs. The CDR3 loop reads CATTSGGLAGIQETQYF. CDR3 DNA sequence: TGTGCCACCACCTCAGGGGGACTAGCGGGGATACAAGAGACCCAGTACTTC.